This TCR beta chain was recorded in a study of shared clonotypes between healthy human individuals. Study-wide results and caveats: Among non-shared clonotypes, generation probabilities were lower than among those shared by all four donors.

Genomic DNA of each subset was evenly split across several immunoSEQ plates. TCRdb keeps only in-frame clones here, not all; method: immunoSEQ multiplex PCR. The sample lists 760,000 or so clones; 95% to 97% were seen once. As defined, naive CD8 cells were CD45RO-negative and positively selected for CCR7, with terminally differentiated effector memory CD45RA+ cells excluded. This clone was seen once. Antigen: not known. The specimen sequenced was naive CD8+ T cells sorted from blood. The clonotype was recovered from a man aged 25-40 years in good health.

CDR3 coding DNA: TGTGCCAGCAGCCAATTCAGGGGCTCACAAGAGACCCAGTACTTC. Its protein product is CASSQFRGSQETQYF. This chain uses TRBV14 with TRBJ2-5, with D possibly matching TRBD1 (6 bases). Trimming left V 2 bases short and J 2 bases short, with 12 bases between. The CDR3 runs 15 residues. Germline V CDR1 and CDR2: SGHDN, FVKESK.